Listed below are T cell receptor beta chains from one sample, sequenced in a study of shared clonotypes between healthy human individuals. TCRdb's table, derived via immunoSEQ multiplex PCR, lists solely in-frame clones and lacks some. The data show more than 850,000 clones, with 70% to 80% seen just once and 0.5% to 0.6% held by the top ten. Sequencing was performed on memory CD4+ T cells from PBMCs. These receptors were obtained from a young man in good health. Some clones in this sample may be carry-over from other donors' samples. CDR3s include the opening cysteine and the closing phenylalanine or tryptophan. A D gene is named only where the DNA matches it firmly. Clone size is not always given. Where it is, it says once, few, many or a class for expanded clones.

TRBD1	TRBJ2-7	TRBV28	-	TGTGCCAGCAGTTCTCAGGGGGTAAACGAGCAGTACTTC	CASSSQGVNEQYF
TRBD2	TRBJ2-7	TRBV7-2	-	TGTGCCAGCAGCTCCATTTCCCTAGCGGGAGGCCCCTACGAGCAGTACTTC	CASSSISLAGGPYEQYF
TRBD1	TRBJ1-1	TRBV5-1	-	TGCGCCAGCAGCTCGAACCCGACAGGGCAGAACACTGAAGCTTTCTTT	CASSSNPTGQNTEAFF
-	TRBJ2-1	TRBV7-2	-	TGTGCCAGCAGCACGGGACTCAACAATGAGCAGTTCTTC	CASSTGLNNEQFF
TRBD2	TRBJ2-4	TRBV6-1	-	TGTGCCAGCAGTGAAGTTGGGCTAGCGGGAACAGCCAAAAACATTCAGTACTTC	CASSEVGLAGTAKNIQYF
TRBD2	TRBJ2-7	TRBV28	many	TGTGCCAGCAGTTCCAAGGGACTACGGAACGAGCAGTACTTC	CASSSKGLRNEQYF
-	TRBJ1-2	TRBV5-8	-	TGTGCCAGCAGCTTTCGGGTGGGAAATGGCTACACCTTC	CASSFRVGNGYTF
-	TRBJ1-2	TRBV5-1	few	TGCGCCAGCAGCCCTCCGGACCGCAGGGAAGATGGCTACACCTTC	CASSPPDRREDGYTF
-	TRBJ1-1	TRBV5-1	many	TGCGCCAGCAGCTCAAGGACCGCGAACACTGAAGCTTTCTTT	CASSSRTANTEAFF
-	TRBJ2-7	TRBV11-2	-	TGTGCCAGCAGCTTAGCGAGGGAGCGATGGTACGAGCAGTACTTC	CASSLARERWYEQYF
-	TRBJ1-5	TRBV6-1	-	TGTGCCAGCAGTGAAGCCTCATGGCAGACTAGGCAGCCCCAGCATTTT	CASSEASWQTRQPQHF
-	TRBJ2-5	TRBV19	-	TGTGCCAGTAGTCATCTCACGGGGCCTAGGGAGACCCAGTACTTC	CASSHLTGPRETQYF
TRBD1	TRBJ1-4	TRBV15	few	TGTGCCACCAGCAGAGACAGGGGGCGTGATGAAAAACTGTTTTTT	CATSRDRGRDEKLFF
-	TRBJ2-2	TRBV19	-	TGTGCCAGTAGTACCAGTGGGGACGGGGAGCTGTTTTTT	CASSTSGDGELFF
-	TRBJ2-2	TRBV27	-	TGTGCCAGCAGTCCCTCGTGGGGAGCCGGGGAGCTGTTTTTT	CASSPSWGAGELFF
-	TRBJ2-1	TRBV18	-	TGTGCCAGCTCACCCCCCAACGAGGTTAATGAGCAGTTCTTC	CASSPPNEVNEQFF
-	TRBJ2-7	TRBV28	-	TGTGCCAGCAGTCGCGTTTCGTCCTTTAGCAACGAGCAGTACTTC	CASSRVSSFSNEQYF
TRBD2	TRBJ2-5	TRBV5-1	-	TGCGCCAGCAGCTCACTAGCGGGAGACACGGAGACCCAGTACTTC	CASSSLAGDTETQYF
-	TRBJ2-2	TRBV10-3	-	TGTGCCACCGGGGCGTCCGGGGAGCTGTTTTTT	CATGASGELFF
TRBD2	TRBJ2-6	TRBV7-2	-	TGTGCCAGCAGCACCGGGGGGGTCTCTGGGGCCAACGTCCTGACTTTC	CASSTGGVSGANVLTF
-	TRBJ2-3	TRBV11-2	-	TGTGCCAGCCGAAGGCCCCGGCAAGGGCCAGATACGCAGTATTTT	CASRRPRQGPDTQYF
-	TRBJ2-7	TRBV5-4	-	TGTGCCAGCAGCCCTGACCAGAGCTCCTACGAGCAGTACTTC	CASSPDQSSYEQYF